This section outlines one T cell receptor (beta chain) sequence together with its context. This specimen belongs to a study of patients and donors after allogeneic stem cell transplantation. TCRdb redid the calling of the RT-PCR reads with MiXCR, one entry per CDR3 protein. The table has some 200,000 distinct CDR3 sequences, 40% to 45% seen once; the top ten hold about 35%. The V end was cut by 1 base, the J end by 5 bases, with 15 bases between. Germline lookup yields CDR1 MDHEN and CDR2 SYDVKM. The CDR3 covers 16 residues. The sample taken for sequencing was blood, either unsorted or a sorted T cell fraction (not recorded which). This receptor was identified in a human donor who was either an allogeneic HSCT recipient or a stem cell or donor lymphocyte infusion donor (not recorded which). It is not recorded whose cells these are; they may come from a transplant donor. The V call is TRBV28, the J call TRBJ1-5; no reliable D call. CDR3 in amino acids: CASSLFGPGVYQPQHF. The CDR3 DNA follows: TGTGCCAGCAGTTTATTCGGCCCGGGAGTGTATCAGCCCCAGCATTTT.